Shown below are 25 T cell receptor beta chains from a single sample sequenced in a study of OX40 agonist ivuxolimab in advanced cancers. Libraries were prepared by immunoSEQ multiplex PCR; TCRdb keeps only in-frame clonotypes and omits some of them. The data contain roughly 48,000 clones, about 88% of them singletons. Sequenced material: CD4+ or CD8+ T cells sorted from blood, taken in a trial of the OX40 agonist ivuxolimab. The receptors here all came from an adult with an advanced solid tumor such as melanoma, head and neck, liver or kidney cancer.

This clone was detected a few times. The chain is built from TRBV29-1 and TRBJ1-5; possible D gene TRBD1, 6 bases. CDR3 length: 13 residues. Deletions cut 4 bases from V and 0 bases from J, with 7 bases between. Germline V gene data show CDR1 as SQVTM and CDR2 as ANQGSEA. In DNA form, the CDR3 reads TGCAGCGTTGCGACAGGTAGCAATCAGCCCCAGCATTTT. Protein product: CSVATGSNQPQHF. Full variable domain (rest looked up from reference TRBV29-1 and TRBJ1-5): SAVISQKPSRDICQRGTSLTIQCQVDSQVTMMFWYRQQPGQSLTLIATANQGSEATYESGFVIDKFPISRPNLTFSTLTVSNMSPEDSSIYLCSVATGSNQPQHFGDGTRLSIL.

In its sample, this clone was seen once. The chain couples TRBV18 to TRBJ1-2, with D perhaps TRBD1 (5 bases). Trimming took 0 bases from V and 5 from J, leaving 10 bases between them. This CDR3 contains 14 residues. Germline V gene sequence: CDR1 KGHSH, CDR2 LQKENI. The CDR3 DNA follows: TGTGCCAGCTCACCACCTTGGGGGATGTATGGCTACACCTTC. Its protein product is CASSPPWGMYGYTF. The full variable domain, its missing parts supplied by reference TRBV18 and TRBJ1-2, is NAGVMQNPRHLVRRRGQEARLRCSPMKGHSHVYWYRQLPEEGLKFMVYLQKENIIDESGMPKERFSAEFPKEGPSILRIQQVVRGDSAAYFCASSPPWGMYGYTFGSGTRLTVV.

This clone was recorded only once. CDR3 amino acids: CASRALVAGGTYEQYF. The CDR3 DNA is TGTGCCAGCAGGGCCCTCGTAGCGGGAGGGACCTACGAGCAGTACTTC. This chain uses TRBV5-4 with TRBJ2-7; 11 nucleotides align to TRBD2. Losses at the gene ends were 5 bases for V and 2 bases for J; bases not matched to a gene: 9. Germline V gives CDR1 SGHNT, CDR2 YYREEE (reference sequence). The length of the CDR3 is 16 residues. Looking up the rest from reference TRBV5-4 and TRBJ2-7 gives the full variable domain: ETGVTQSPTHLIKTRGQQVTLRCSSQSGHNTVSWYQQALGQGPQFIFQYYREEENGRGNFPPRFSGLQFPNYSSELNVNALELDDSALYLCASRALVAGGTYEQYFGPGTRLTVT.

The chain combines TRBV11-3 with TRBJ2-3; D remains ambiguous. The CDR3 contains 15 residues. CDR1 and CDR2 from the germline V gene are SGHNT and YENEEA. V lost 5 bases, J lost 0 bases, and 12 bases lay in between. The CDR3 coding sequence is TGTGCCAGCAGCCTAAGGGCGATTAGCACAGATACGCAGTATTTT. It translates to CASSLRAISTDTQYF.

The rearrangement uses TRBV29-1 and TRBJ2-7; no definite D call. The CDR3 totals 12 residues. V shed 4 bases and J shed 2 bases, with 9 bases lying between them. Germline V gene data show CDR1 as SQVTM and CDR2 as ANQGSEA. CDR3 region: CSVGPAAYEQYF. The CDR3 coding sequence is TGCAGCGTTGGCCCGGCCGCCTACGAGCAGTACTTC.

The V and J genes are TRBV7-2 and TRBJ1-3, with D uncertain. CDR1 is SGHTA, CDR2 FQGNSA, per germline. The CDR3 has 15 residues. Trimming shortened V by 1 base and J by 0 bases, and 7 bases separated the two germline ends. The CDR3 loop reads CASSLDKNSGNTIYF. For the CDR3, the DNA is TGTGCCAGCAGCTTAGACAAAAACTCTGGAAACACCATATATTTT.

V gene TRBV28 combines with J gene TRBJ1-1; D is possibly TRBD1 (6 bases). The CDR3 has 12 residues. CDR1 and CDR2 from the germline V gene are MDHEN and SYDVKM. The CDR3 protein is CATDSQNTEAFF. The DNA for the CDR3 is TGTGCGACGGACAGCCAGAACACTGAAGCTTTCTTT.

This clone was counted a few times. The J gene is TRBJ2-5, the V gene TRBV5-1; a weak D match, TRBD2 (5 bases). The CDR3 length is 14 residues. V lost 7 bases and J 3 bases, leaving 16 bases between the germline ends. CDR1 and CDR2 (germline): SGHRS, YFSETQ. CDR3 region: CASELGGYKETQYF. For the CDR3, the DNA is TGCGCCAGCGAACTTGGCGGGTACAAAGAGACCCAGTACTTC.

The chain employs TRBV11-3 and TRBJ2-3; D is perhaps TRBD2 (6 bases). This CDR3 has 17 residues. Germline CDR1 reads SGHNT; CDR2 reads YENEEA. V lost 5 bases and J 1 base, leaving 19 bases between the germline ends. Here the CDR3 DNA reads TGTGCCAGCAGCCTCCGAAGGGGAGGTTGGGGCACAGATACGCAGTATTTT. Protein product: CASSLRRGGWGTDTQYF.

The gene calls are TRBV5-1 and TRBJ1-2; D ambiguous. CDR1 and CDR2 from the germline V gene are SGHRS and YFSETQ. The CDR3 contains 14 residues. Trimming pared 0 bases from V and 8 bases from J, leaving 14 bases between. CDR3: CASSLALGGLGYTF. The CDR3 DNA sequence: TGCGCCAGCAGCTTGGCCTTGGGAGGGTTGGGCTACACCTTC.

The chain uses TRBV4-2 and TRBJ1-4; D not resolved. The CDR3 length is 14 residues. The germline gives CDR1 LGHNA, CDR2 YNFKEQ. The ends were cut back, 0 bases at V and 4 bases at J, with 6 bases in the middle. CDR3 region: CASSQEAGNEKLFF. CDR3 DNA sequence: TGTGCCAGCAGCCAAGAGGCTGGTAATGAAAAACTGTTTTTT.

This clone was recorded only once. J is TRBJ1-6 and V is TRBV30; weak D call: TRBD1 (5 bases). Germline assignment: CDR1 GTSNPN and CDR2 SVGIG (reference sequence). This CDR3 is built from 15 residues. The V end lost 0 bases, the J end lost 7 bases, and 13 bases lay between the germline ends. The CDR3 DNA reads as TGTGCCTGGAGTGTAGGGCAGGGTGGCAATTCACCCCTCCACTTT. Translation gives CAWSVGQGGNSPLHF.

The V gene is TRBV2, the J gene TRBJ1-5; D is ambiguous. The CDR3 spans 15 residues. Trimming shortened V by 2 bases and J by 1 base, and 9 bases separated the two germline ends. Per the germline V gene, CDR1 is SNHLY and CDR2 is FYNNEI. As DNA, the CDR3 is TGTGCCAGCAGTGAACTCCCGGTAAGCAATCAGCCCCAGCATTTT. Protein sequence: CASSELPVSNQPQHF.

This sequence joins TRBV5-1 and TRBJ2-3; D not certain. V dropped 4 bases and J dropped 0 bases, with 6 bases sitting between them. Germline CDR1 reads SGHRS; CDR2 reads YFSETQ. The CDR3 loop spans 13 amino acids. CDR3 protein: CASSPISTDTQYF. DNA of the CDR3: TGCGCCAGCAGCCCGATCAGCACAGATACGCAGTATTTT.

CDR3 region: CASGKMGSSYNEQFF. The CDR3, as DNA: TGTGCCAGTGGGAAAATGGGATCCTCCTACAATGAGCAGTTCTTC. The chain combines TRBV27 with TRBJ2-1, with D hard to call. V was cut by 9 bases and J by 0 bases, with 15 bases left in between. Germline CDR1 reads MNHEY; CDR2 reads SMNVEV (reference sequence). The CDR3 has 15 residues.

As DNA, the CDR3 is TGCGCCAGCAGCCCCCTCCGGGGTAGTCTTCAATCAACGGGGACCCAGTACTTC. This gives the protein CASSPLRGSLQSTGTQYF. The V gene is TRBV4-1, the J gene TRBJ2-5, with D possibly matching TRBD2 (5 bases). This CDR3 contains 18 residues. V lost 4 bases to trimming and J lost 7 bases, with 28 bases between them. From germline, CDR1 is MGHRA and CDR2 YSYEKL.

The rearrangement joins TRBV27 to TRBJ2-7, with 7 bases fitting TRBD1. The J segment lost 3 bases and the V segment lost 7 bases, leaving 9 bases of the junction unmatched. The length of the CDR3 is 14 residues. Germline V gene data show CDR1 as MNHEY and CDR2 as SMNVEV (reference sequence). This chain's CDR3 is CASTSGQDSYEQYF. The CDR3 DNA reads as TGTGCCAGCACATCAGGACAGGATAGCTACGAGCAGTACTTC.

This clone has only a few counts. This chain uses TRBV4-1 with TRBJ2-7; TRBD2 agrees at 11 bases. This CDR3 comprises 16 residues. Per the germline V gene, CDR1 is MGHRA and CDR2 is YSYEKL. Trimming cost V 3 bases and J 1 base; bases outside gene matches: 5. CDR3 coding DNA: TGCGCCAGCAGCCAGGAACGACTAGCGGGGTCCTACGAGCAGTACTTC. Translated, it gives CASSQERLAGSYEQYF.

V gene TRBV5-5 combines with J gene TRBJ2-7; TRBD1 agrees at 8 bases. Trimming removed 0 bases from V and 4 bases from J; junction bases left unmatched: 9. This CDR3 comprises 16 residues. CDR1 SGHKS and CDR2 YYEKEE come from the germline V gene (reference sequence). The CDR3 region has the DNA TGTGCCAGCAGCTTGGCCCCGCCAGGACAGGGATACGAGCAGTACTTC. Amino acid sequence: CASSLAPPGQGYEQYF.

The chain uses TRBV28 and TRBJ2-1, with 14 bases fitting TRBD2. The CDR3 sequence is 19 residues long. V was clipped by 5 bases and J by 1 base; unmatched bases: 10. Per germline, CDR1 MDHEN and CDR2 SYDVKM. The CDR3 region has the DNA TGTGCCAGCAGTAGACCCGGGACTAGCGGGAGAAAATCCTACAATGAGCAGTTCTTC. It specifies CASSRPGTSGRKSYNEQFF. The whole variable domain, filled in from reference TRBV28 and TRBJ2-1, reads DVKVTQSSRYLVKRTGEKVFLECVQDMDHENMFWYRQDPGLGLRLIYFSYDVKMKEKGDIPEGYSVSREKKERFSLILESASTNQTSMYLCASSRPGTSGRKSYNEQFFGPGTRLTVL.

A note on this clone: Within the sample, other DNA sequences also encode this same CDR3. The gene calls are TRBV4-2 and TRBJ1-4; 7 bases map to TRBD1. The CDR3 is 14 residues long. Germline-derived CDR1 and CDR2 are LGHNA and YNFKEQ. With V trimmed by 4 bases and J by 3 bases, 2 bases remained unmatched. The DNA for the CDR3 is TGTGCCAGCAGCCCCGGGACAGCTAATGAAAAACTGTTTTTT. Amino acid sequence: CASSPGTANEKLFF.

This rearrangement joins TRBV4-2 to TRBJ2-6; a possible D gene is TRBD2 (5 bases). V was clipped by 3 bases and J by 3 bases, with 12 bases between them. The CDR3 contains 16 residues. Germline V gene sequence: CDR1 LGHNA, CDR2 YNFKEQ. The DNA of the CDR3 is TGTGCCAGCAGCCACGAACTACGGGGTGGGGCCAACGTCCTGACTTTC. Its protein product is CASSHELRGGANVLTF.

The gene calls are TRBV6-5 and TRBJ1-5; a possible D gene is TRBD1 (5 bases). Germline V gives CDR1 MNHEY, CDR2 SVGAGI. Between the trimmed V and J ends, which lost 8 bases and 1 base, there was a span of 9 bases. The CDR3 contains 13 residues. CDR3 protein: CASERDSNQPQHF. In nucleotides, the CDR3 is TGTGCCAGCGAACGGGACAGCAATCAGCCCCAGCATTTT.

As regards this clone: A much larger clonotype is one base distant, so this may be a read error. This sample includes further DNA sequences coding for the same CDR3. J is TRBJ2-3 and V is TRBV9, with D unclear. CDR1 and CDR2 from the germline V gene are SGDLS and YYNGEE. The CDR3 totals 15 residues. The CDR3 reads CASSALSLVADTQYF. In nucleotides, the CDR3 is TGTGCTAGCAGCGCGTTAAGTCTAGTCGCAGATACGCAGTATTTT. The variable domain in full, with the rest retrieved from reference TRBV9 and TRBJ2-3, is DSGVTQTPKHLITATGQRVTLRCSPRSGDLSVYWYQQSLDQGLQFLIQYYNGEERAKGNILERFSAQQFPDLHSELNLSSLELGDSALYFCASSALSLVADTQYFGPGTRLTVL.

The CDR3 here is CASSPPSGRGQPQHF. CDR3 in DNA: TGTGCCAGCTCACCACCGTCGGGGCGGGGTCAGCCCCAGCATTTT. The V gene is TRBV18, the J gene TRBJ1-5; a weak D match, TRBD1 (5 bases). The CDR3 is 15 amino acids. With 0 bases removed from V and 6 bases from J, the gap between germline ends came to 12 bases. Germline-derived CDR1 and CDR2 are KGHSH and LQKENI.